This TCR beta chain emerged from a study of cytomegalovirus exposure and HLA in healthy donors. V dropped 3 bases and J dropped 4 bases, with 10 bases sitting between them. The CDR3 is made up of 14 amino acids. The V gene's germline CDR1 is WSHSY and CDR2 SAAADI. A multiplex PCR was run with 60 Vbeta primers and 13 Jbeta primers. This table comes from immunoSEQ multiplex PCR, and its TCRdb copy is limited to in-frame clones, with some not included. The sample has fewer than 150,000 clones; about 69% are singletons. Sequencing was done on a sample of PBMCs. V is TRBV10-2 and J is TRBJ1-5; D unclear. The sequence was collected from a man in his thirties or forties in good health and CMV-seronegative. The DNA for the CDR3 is TGCGCCAGCAGTGATAGGCAGGTAAATCAGCCCCAGCATTTT. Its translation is CASSDRQVNQPQHF.